This passage covers 8 T cell receptor beta chains from one sample sequenced in a study of blood T cell repertoires in COVID-19. Repertoires were generated with immunoSEQ multiplex PCR, while TCRdb's copy carries only in-frame clones and drops some. The sample lists fewer than 200,000 clones, about nine tenths seen once, with about 1.9% in the top ten. Sequencing was carried out using peripheral blood. The receptors originated from a man between 18 and 29 years old who had recovered from COVID-19.

The chain is built from TRBV11-3 and TRBJ2-3, with 8 bases identical to TRBD2. The length of the CDR3 is 16 residues. Trimming cost V 1 base and J 1 base; bases outside gene matches: 4. The V gene's germline CDR1 is SGHNT and CDR2 YENEEA. This chain's CDR3 is CASSLGGAGGTDTQYF. The CDR3 nucleotides are TGTGCCAGCAGCTTAGGTGGAGCGGGAGGCACAGATACGCAGTATTTT. The full variable domain, completed using reference TRBV11-3 and TRBJ2-3, is EAGVVQSPRYKIIEKKQPVAFWCNPISGHNTLYWYLQNLGQGPELLIRYENEEAVDDSQLPKDRFSAERLKGVDSTLKIQPAELGDSAVYLCASSLGGAGGTDTQYFGPGTRLTVL.

The chain has TRBV5-4 and TRBJ2-7, with 7 bases that match TRBD1. The length of the CDR3 is 15 residues. With V trimmed by 0 bases and J by 0 bases, 3 bases remained unmatched. Germline CDR1 is SGHNT and CDR2 is YYREEE (reference sequence). CDR3 region: CASSLVPGGSYEQYF. In DNA form, the CDR3 reads TGTGCCAGCAGCTTGGTGCCAGGGGGCTCCTACGAGCAGTACTTC.

The genes are TRBV24-1 and TRBJ2-1; 7 bases agree with TRBD1. Germline V lookup: CDR1 KGHDR, CDR2 SFDVKD. This CDR3 has 16 residues. The junction had 8 bases not matched to a gene; V was cut back by 3 bases and J by 4 bases. The chain's CDR3 is CATSDVTGKAYNEQFF. The CDR3 DNA follows: TGTGCCACCAGTGATGTGACAGGGAAGGCGTACAATGAGCAGTTCTTC.

J is TRBJ1-5 and V is TRBV24-1, with unresolved D. The germline gives CDR1 KGHDR, CDR2 SFDVKD. The ends were cut back, 4 bases at V and 4 bases at J, with 10 bases in the middle. The CDR3 runs 14 residues. CDR3: CATSDSGENQPQHF. The CDR3 coding sequence is TGTGCCACCAGTGACAGCGGGGAAAATCAGCCCCAGCATTTT.

The count of this clone is one. The CDR3 nucleotides read TGTGCCAGCAGCGGCTCCTCCGGGACAGGGGAGATAGATACGCAGTATTTT. Translating gives CASSGSSGTGEIDTQYF. The rearrangement uses TRBV13 and TRBJ2-3; 10 bases are shared with TRBD1. The CDR3 has 17 residues. The V gene's germline CDR1 is PRHDT and CDR2 FYEKMQ (reference sequence). J lost 5 bases, V lost 5 bases, and 13 bases had no gene match.

This chain joins TRBV6-5 and TRBJ2-1, with TRBD1 as a possible D gene (6 bases). This CDR3 comprises 14 residues. V dropped 5 bases and J dropped 4 bases, with 12 bases sitting between them. Germline V gives CDR1 MNHEY, CDR2 SVGAGI. CDR3 amino acids: CASSSRQEYNEQFF. CDR3 nucleotide sequence: TGTGCCAGCAGTAGCAGACAGGAGTACAATGAGCAGTTCTTC.

This clone was recorded once. This CDR3 is CASAFSGTYEQYF. For the CDR3, the DNA is TGTGCCAGTGCCTTTAGCGGGACATACGAGCAGTACTTC. This sequence joins TRBV7-9 and TRBJ2-7; 8 positions match TRBD2. The CDR3 covers 13 residues. Trimming took 9 bases from V and 4 from J; bases not matched to a gene: 8. The germline gives CDR1 SEHNR, CDR2 FQNEAQ (reference sequence).

This clone was recorded only once. This chain links TRBV7-6 with TRBJ2-7; the D is unclear. CDR3 length: 18 amino acids. Germline V CDR1 and CDR2: SGHVS, FNYEAQ. V was shortened by 4 bases and J by 0 bases, with 22 bases between the two germline ends. The CDR3 is CASSSTPPDMGFSYEQYF. CDR3 nucleotides: TGTGCCAGCAGCTCCACGCCCCCCGACATGGGCTTCTCCTACGAGCAGTACTTC.